This T cell receptor (beta chain) is drawn from a study of cytomegalovirus exposure and HLA in healthy donors. PCR amplification relied on 60 Vbeta primers (plus 13 Jbeta primers). As processed by the authors: Around 10 million shared chains were among approximately 87 million unique TCR beta chains counted in a later analysis. Sequencing used immunoSEQ multiplex PCR; TCRdb keeps in-frame clones, though not all of them. The V and J calls and clone size were taken over from that table, and D and trimming were inferred from the DNA. In the table there are about 96,000 clones, roughly 79% of which are singletons. This clone showed up just a few times. Its target is not known. From germline, CDR1 is MGHRA and CDR2 YSYEKL. The CDR3 has 21 residues. V dropped 1 base and J dropped 0 bases, with 28 bases sitting between them. Study observations and caveats: For cytomegalovirus status, the classifier reportedly gave diagnoses with high specificity and sensitivity.

The receptor's source is a female donor in good health and CMV-seropositive. The sample taken for sequencing was PBMCs. This chain connects TRBV4-1 to TRBJ2-7, with a possible D match to TRBD1 (7 bases). CDR3 sequence (DNA): TGCGCCAGCAGCCAAGTCTTGACGAAGACCCGACAGGGCGGGAACTCCTACGAGCAGTACTTC. This gives the protein CASSQVLTKTRQGGNSYEQYF.